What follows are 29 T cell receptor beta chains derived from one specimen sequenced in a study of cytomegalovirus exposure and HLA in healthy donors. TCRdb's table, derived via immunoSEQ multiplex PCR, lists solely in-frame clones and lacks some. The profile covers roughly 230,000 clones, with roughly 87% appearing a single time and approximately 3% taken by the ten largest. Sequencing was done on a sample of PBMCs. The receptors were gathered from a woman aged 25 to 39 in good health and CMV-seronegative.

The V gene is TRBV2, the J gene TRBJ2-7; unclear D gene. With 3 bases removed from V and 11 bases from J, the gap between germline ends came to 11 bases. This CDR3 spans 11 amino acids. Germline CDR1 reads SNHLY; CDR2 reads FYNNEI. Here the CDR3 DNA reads TGTGCCAGCAGTGATGTAGGGTTGAAGTACTTC. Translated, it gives CASSDVGLKYF.

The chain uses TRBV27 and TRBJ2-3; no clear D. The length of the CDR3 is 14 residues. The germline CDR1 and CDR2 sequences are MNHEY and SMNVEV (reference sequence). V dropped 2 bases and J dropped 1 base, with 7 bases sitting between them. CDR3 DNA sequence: TGTGCCAGCAGTTTAGGTAGCCGCACAGATACGCAGTATTTT. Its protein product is CASSLGSRTDTQYF.

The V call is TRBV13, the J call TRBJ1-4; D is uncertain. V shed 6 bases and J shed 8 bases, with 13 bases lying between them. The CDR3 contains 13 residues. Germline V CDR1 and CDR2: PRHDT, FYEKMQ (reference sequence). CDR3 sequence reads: CASSMRVEEKLFF. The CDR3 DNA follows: TGTGCCAGCAGTATGAGGGTTGAGGAAAAACTGTTTTTT.

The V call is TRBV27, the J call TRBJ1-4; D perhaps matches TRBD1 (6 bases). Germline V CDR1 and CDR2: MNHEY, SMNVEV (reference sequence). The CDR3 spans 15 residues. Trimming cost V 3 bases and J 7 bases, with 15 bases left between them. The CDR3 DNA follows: TGTGCCAGCAGTTTTCTAGGGGGAGTGGGTGAAAAACTGTTTTTT. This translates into CASSFLGGVGEKLFF.

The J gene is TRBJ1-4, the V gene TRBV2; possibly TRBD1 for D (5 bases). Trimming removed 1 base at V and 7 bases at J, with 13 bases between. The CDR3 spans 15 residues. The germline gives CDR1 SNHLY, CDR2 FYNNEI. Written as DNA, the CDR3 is TGTGCCAGCAGTGAAGATGCAGGGCGCCCTGAAAAACTGTTTTTT. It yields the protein CASSEDAGRPEKLFF. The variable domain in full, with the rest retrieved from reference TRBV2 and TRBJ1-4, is EPEVTQTPSHQVTQMGQEVILRCVPISNHLYFYWYRQILGQKVEFLVSFYNNEISEKSEIFDDQFSVERPDGSNFTLKIRSTKLEDSAMYFCASSEDAGRPEKLFFGSGTQLSVL.

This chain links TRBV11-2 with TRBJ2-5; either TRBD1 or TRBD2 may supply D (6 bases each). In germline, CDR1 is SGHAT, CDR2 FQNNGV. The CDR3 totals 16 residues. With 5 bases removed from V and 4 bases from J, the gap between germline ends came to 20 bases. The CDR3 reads CASSRRAEGGRETQYF. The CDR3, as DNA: TGTGCCAGCAGCCGGAGGGCGGAAGGGGGTCGAGAGACCCAGTACTTC.

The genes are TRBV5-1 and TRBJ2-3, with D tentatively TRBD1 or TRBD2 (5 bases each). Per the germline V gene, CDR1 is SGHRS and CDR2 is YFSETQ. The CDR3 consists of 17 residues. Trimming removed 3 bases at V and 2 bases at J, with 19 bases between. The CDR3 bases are TGCGCCAGCAGCTGGGGGTCGGGGCGAGGTTCCACAGATACGCAGTATTTT. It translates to CASSWGSGRGSTDTQYF.

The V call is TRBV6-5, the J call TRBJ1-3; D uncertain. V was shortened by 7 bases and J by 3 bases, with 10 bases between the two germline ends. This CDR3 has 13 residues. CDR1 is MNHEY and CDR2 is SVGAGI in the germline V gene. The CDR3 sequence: CASTPGRGNTIYF. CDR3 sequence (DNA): TGTGCCAGCACCCCCGGCCGTGGAAACACCATATATTTT.

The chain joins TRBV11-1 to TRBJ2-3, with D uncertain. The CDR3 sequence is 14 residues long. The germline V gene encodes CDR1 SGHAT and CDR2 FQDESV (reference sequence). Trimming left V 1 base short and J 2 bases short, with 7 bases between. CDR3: CASSLGGFTDTQYF. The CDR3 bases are TGTGCCAGCAGCTTAGGTGGTTTCACAGATACGCAGTATTTT.

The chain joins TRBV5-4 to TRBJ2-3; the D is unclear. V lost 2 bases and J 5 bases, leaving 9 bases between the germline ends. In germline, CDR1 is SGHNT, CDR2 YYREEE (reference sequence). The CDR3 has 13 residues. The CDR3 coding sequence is TGTGCCAGCAGCTTCCAACGGATAGATACGCAGTATTTT. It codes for CASSFQRIDTQYF.

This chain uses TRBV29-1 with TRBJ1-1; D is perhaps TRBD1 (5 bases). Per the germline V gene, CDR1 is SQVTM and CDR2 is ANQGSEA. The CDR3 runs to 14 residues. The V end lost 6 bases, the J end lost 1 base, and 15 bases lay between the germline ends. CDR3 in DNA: TGCAGCGTCCGAAGGGACCTAACGAACACTGAAGCTTTCTTT. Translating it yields CSVRRDLTNTEAFF. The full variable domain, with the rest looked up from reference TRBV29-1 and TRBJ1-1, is SAVISQKPSRDICQRGTSLTIQCQVDSQVTMMFWYRQQPGQSLTLIATANQGSEATYESGFVIDKFPISRPNLTFSTLTVSNMSPEDSSIYLCSVRRDLTNTEAFFGQGTRLTVV.

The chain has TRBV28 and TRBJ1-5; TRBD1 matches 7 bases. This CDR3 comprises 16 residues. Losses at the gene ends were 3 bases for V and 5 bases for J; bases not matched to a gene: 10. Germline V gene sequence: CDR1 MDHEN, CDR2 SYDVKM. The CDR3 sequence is CASSFLVGGPDQPQHF. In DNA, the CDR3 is TGTGCCAGCAGTTTTTTGGTAGGGGGCCCCGATCAGCCCCAGCATTTT.

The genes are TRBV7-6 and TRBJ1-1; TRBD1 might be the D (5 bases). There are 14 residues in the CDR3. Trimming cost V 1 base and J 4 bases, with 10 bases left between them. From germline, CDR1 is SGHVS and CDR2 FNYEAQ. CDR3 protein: CASSLDQGFTEAFF. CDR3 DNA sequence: TGTGCCAGCAGCTTAGACCAGGGATTCACTGAAGCTTTCTTT.

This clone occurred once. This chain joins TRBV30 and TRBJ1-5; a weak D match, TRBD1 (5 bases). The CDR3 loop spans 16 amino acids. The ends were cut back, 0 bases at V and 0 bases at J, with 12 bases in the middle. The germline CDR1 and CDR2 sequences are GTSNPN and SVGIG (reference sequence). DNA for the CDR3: TGTGCCTGGAGTGTGGGGGGATTCGGTAGCAATCAGCCCCAGCATTTT. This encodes CAWSVGGFGSNQPQHF.

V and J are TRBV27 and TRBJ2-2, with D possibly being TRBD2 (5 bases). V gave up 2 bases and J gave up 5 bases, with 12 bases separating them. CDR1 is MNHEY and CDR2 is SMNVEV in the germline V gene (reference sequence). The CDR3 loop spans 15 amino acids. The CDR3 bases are TGTGCCAGCAGTTTAATAGGACTCGCGACCGGGGAGCTGTTTTTT. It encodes CASSLIGLATGELFF.

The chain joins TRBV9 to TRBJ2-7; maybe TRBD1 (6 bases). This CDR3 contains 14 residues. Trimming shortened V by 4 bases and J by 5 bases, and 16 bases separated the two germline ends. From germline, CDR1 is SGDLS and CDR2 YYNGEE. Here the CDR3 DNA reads TGTGCCAGCAGCTCAGAAGGGGGAGTCAACGAGCAGTACTTC. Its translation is CASSSEGGVNEQYF.

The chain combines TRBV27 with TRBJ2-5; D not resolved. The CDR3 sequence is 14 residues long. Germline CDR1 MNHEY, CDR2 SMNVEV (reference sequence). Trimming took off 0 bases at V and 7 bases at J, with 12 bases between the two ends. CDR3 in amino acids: CASSLSLGWGTQYF. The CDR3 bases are TGTGCCAGCAGTTTATCTTTGGGGTGGGGGACCCAGTACTTC.

The CDR3 loop reads CASSGQLGNQPQHF. The CDR3, as DNA: TGTGCCAGCAGCGGACAGCTTGGCAATCAGCCCCAGCATTTT. The V call is TRBV5-5, the J call TRBJ1-5, with D possibly TRBD1 on 6 matching bases. V was pared by 4 bases and J by 2 bases, with 10 bases between. The CDR3 has 14 residues. The V gene's germline CDR1 is SGHKS and CDR2 YYEKEE (reference sequence).

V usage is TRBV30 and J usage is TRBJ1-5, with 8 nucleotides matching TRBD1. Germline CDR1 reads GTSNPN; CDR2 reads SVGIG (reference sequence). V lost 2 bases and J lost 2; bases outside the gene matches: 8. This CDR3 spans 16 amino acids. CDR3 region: CAWSRDRGGGNQPQHF. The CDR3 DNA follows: TGTGCCTGGAGTCGCGACAGGGGTGGCGGCAATCAGCCCCAGCATTTT.

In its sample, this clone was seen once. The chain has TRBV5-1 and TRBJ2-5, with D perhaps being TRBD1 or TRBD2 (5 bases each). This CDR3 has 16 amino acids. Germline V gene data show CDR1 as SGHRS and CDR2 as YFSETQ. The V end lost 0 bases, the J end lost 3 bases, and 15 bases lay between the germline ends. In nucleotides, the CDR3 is TGCGCCAGCAGCTTGGGGGTAGGGACGCGGGAAGAGACCCAGTACTTC. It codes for CASSLGVGTREETQYF.

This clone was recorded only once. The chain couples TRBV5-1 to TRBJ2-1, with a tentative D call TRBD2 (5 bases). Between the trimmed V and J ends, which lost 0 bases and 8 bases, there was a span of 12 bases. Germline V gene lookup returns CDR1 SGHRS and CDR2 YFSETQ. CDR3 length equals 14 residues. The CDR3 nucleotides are TGCGCCAGCAGCTTGGCCGGGCTAGCCGATGAGCAGTTCTTC. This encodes CASSLAGLADEQFF.

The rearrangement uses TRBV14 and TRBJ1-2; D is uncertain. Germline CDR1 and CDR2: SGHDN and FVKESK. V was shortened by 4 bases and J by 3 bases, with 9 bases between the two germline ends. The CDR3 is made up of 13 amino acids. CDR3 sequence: CASSPQPYYGYTF. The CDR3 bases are TGTGCCAGCAGCCCACAGCCGTACTATGGCTACACCTTC.

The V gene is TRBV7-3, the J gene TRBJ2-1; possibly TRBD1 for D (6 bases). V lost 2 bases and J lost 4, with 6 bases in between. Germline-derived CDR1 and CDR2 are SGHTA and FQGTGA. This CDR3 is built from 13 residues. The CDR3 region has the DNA TGTGCCAGCAGCTTACAGGGGTACAATGAGCAGTTCTTC. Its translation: CASSLQGYNEQFF.

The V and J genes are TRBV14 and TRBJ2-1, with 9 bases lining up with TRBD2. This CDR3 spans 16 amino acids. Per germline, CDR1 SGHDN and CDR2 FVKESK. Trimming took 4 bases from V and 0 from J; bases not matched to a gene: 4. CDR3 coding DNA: TGTGCCAGCAGCCTAGGACTAGCGCCCTCCTACAATGAGCAGTTCTTC. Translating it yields CASSLGLAPSYNEQFF.

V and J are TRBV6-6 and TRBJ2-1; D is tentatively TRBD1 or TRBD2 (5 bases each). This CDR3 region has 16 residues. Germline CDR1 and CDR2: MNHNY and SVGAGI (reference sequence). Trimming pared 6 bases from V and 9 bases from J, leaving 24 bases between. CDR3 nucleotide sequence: TGTGCCAGCAGACCCGGGACCTCGGGCCTATGGGGTGAGCAGTTCTTC. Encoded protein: CASRPGTSGLWGEQFF.

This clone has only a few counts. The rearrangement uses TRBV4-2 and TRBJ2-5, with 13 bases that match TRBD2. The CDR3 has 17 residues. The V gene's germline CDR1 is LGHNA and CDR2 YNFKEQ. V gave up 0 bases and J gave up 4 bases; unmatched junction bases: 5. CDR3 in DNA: TGTGCCAGCAGCCAAGACGGTGGACTAGCGGGAGCAGAGACCCAGTACTTC. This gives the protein CASSQDGGLAGAETQYF.

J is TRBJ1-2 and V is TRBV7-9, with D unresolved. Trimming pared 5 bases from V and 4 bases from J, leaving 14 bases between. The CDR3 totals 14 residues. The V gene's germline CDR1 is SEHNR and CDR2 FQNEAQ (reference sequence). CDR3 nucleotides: TGTGCCAGCAGCCCCCTGTGGCAGACCTATGGCTACACCTTC. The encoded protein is CASSPLWQTYGYTF.

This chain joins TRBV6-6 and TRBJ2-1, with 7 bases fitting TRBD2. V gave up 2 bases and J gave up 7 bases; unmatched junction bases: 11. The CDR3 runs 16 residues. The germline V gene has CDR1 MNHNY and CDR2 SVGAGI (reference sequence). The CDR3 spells CASSYGPPAGYNEQFF. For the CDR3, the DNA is TGTGCCAGCAGTTACGGTCCCCCAGCGGGATATAATGAGCAGTTCTTC.

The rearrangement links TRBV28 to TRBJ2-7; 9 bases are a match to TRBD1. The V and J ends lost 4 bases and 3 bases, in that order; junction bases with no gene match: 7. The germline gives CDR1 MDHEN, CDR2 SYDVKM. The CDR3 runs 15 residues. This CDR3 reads CASSSSGTGSYEQYF. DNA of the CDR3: TGTGCCAGCAGTTCGTCCGGGACAGGGAGCTACGAGCAGTACTTC.